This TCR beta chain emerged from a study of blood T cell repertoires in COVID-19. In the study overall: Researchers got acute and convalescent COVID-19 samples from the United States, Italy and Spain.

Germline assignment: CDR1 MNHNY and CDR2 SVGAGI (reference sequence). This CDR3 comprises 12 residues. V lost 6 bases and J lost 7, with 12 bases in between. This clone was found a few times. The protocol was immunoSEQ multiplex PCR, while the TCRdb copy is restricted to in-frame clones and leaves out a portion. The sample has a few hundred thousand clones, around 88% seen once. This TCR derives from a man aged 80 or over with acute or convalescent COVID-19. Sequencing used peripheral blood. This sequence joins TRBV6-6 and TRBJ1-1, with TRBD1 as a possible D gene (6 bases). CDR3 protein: CASSPRQDEAFF. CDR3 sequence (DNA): TGTGCCAGCAGCCCCAGACAGGATGAAGCTTTCTTT.